This record covers a single T cell receptor beta chain. What it binds is unknown. Germline V gives CDR1 MNHEY, CDR2 SMNVEV (reference sequence). With V trimmed by 5 bases and J by 4 bases, 8 bases remained unmatched. The CDR3 length is 17 residues. This sample was taken from a study of naive and memory T cell subsets. Both TRBC1 and TRBC2 were covered by a beta constant-region primer of two equimolar oligonucleotides. Ligated cDNA was amplified by four rounds of PCR with nested alpha and beta constant-region primers and SP2. An oligonucleotide with the SP2 primer and a 12-nucleotide UMI was ligated to the cDNA 3' end. TCRdb reprocessed the UMI-ligation and nested PCR reads via MiXCR and lists one record per CDR3 protein. Among 80,000 to 95,000 distinct CDR3 sequences, about 8.2% were seen once, and the ten largest hold 0.95% to 1.5%. General observations from the study: Between naive and memory subsets, TCR abundance power law exponents differed.

Cells stained for CD3, CD4, CD8, CD45RA and CD27 were sorted into four subsets. The chain recombines TRBV27 with TRBJ2-5; 15 bases are a match to TRBD2. The sample comprised naive CD8+ T cells from blood. The receptor comes from a human donor in good health. CDR3 sequence (DNA): TGTGCCAGCAGTCTCCTCGGACTAGCGGGAGGGGTAGAGACCCAGTACTTC. Its protein is CASSLLGLAGGVETQYF.